The entry below gives a single T cell receptor (beta chain) sequence along with its context. This record comes from a study of blood T cell repertoires in COVID-19. Sequencing was performed with immunoSEQ multiplex PCR; in TCRdb, only in-frame clones are kept and a portion is missing. The repertoire holds 88,000 or so clones, with 65% to 90% as singletons. V was pared by 4 bases and J by 7 bases, with 16 bases between. CDR1 SGHDN and CDR2 FVKESK come from the germline V gene. CDR3 size: 14 residues. The sample consisted of peripheral blood. The clonotype was recovered from a man between 60 and 70 years old with acute or convalescent COVID-19. The chain has TRBV14 and TRBJ1-2; D is perhaps TRBD1 (6 bases). The chain's CDR3 is CASSRSTGLSGYTF. CDR3 bases: TGTGCCAGCAGCCGATCTACAGGGTTATCTGGCTACACCTTC.